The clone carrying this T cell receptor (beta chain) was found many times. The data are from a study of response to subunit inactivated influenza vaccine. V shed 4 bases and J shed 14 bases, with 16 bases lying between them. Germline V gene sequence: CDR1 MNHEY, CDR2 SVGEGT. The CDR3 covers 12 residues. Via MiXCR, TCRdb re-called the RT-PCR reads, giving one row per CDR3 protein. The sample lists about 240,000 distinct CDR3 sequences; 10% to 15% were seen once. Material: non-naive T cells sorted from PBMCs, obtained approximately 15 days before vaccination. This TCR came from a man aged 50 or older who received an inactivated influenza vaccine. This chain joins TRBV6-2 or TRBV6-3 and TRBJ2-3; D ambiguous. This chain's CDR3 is CASSSRERSVYF. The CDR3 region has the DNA TGTGCCAGCAGTTCCCGAGAGCGTTCGGTGTATTTT.